The 7 T cell receptor beta chains listed next were all sequenced from one sample in a study of cytomegalovirus exposure and HLA in healthy donors. Only in-frame clones appear in the TCRdb table, and some are missing; sequencing was by immunoSEQ multiplex PCR. Seen here are roughly 56,000 clones, 93% observed once, and the top ten hold more than 1.5%. What was sequenced was PBMCs. These receptors were taken from a woman younger than 30 in good health and CMV-seropositive.

This clone was recorded only once. V and J are TRBV5-1 and TRBJ2-3; 16 bases align to TRBD2. Unmatched junction bases numbered 13, after V lost 2 bases and J lost 10 bases. The CDR3 sequence is 18 residues long. From germline, CDR1 is SGHRS and CDR2 YFSETQ. DNA for the CDR3: TGCGCCAGCAGCTTTTCCGGGACTAGCGGGGGGGCCTCCTTCTCGCAGTATTTT. Amino acids: CASSFSGTSGGASFSQYF.

The rearrangement links TRBV7-9 to TRBJ2-1, with D possibly matching TRBD1 (6 bases). The CDR3 is 13 residues long. The V end lost 5 bases, the J end lost 4 bases, and 9 bases lay between the germline ends. Germline V lookup: CDR1 SEHNR, CDR2 FQNEAQ (reference sequence). CDR3 region: CASSLDSYNEQFF. DNA of the CDR3: TGTGCCAGCAGCCTGGACAGTTACAATGAGCAGTTCTTC.

CDR3: CASSLRGGGAEQYF. In DNA form, the CDR3 reads TGTGCCAGCAGTTTAAGGGGCGGGGGGGCGGAGCAGTACTTC. J is TRBJ2-7 and V is TRBV27; 9 bases are a match to TRBD2. Per the germline V gene, CDR1 is MNHEY and CDR2 is SMNVEV (reference sequence). Trimming removed 2 bases from V and 7 bases from J; junction bases left unmatched: 6. This CDR3 is 14 amino acids long.

V is TRBV27 and J is TRBJ1-2; TRBD1 might be the D (6 bases). Germline V gene data show CDR1 as MNHEY and CDR2 as SMNVEV (reference sequence). The CDR3 has 12 amino acids. V dropped 5 bases and J dropped 8 bases, with 12 bases sitting between them. The CDR3 here is CASSQGSGGYTF. The CDR3 nucleotides read TGTGCCAGCAGTCAGGGGTCGGGGGGCTACACCTTC.

The V call is TRBV13, the J call TRBJ2-1, with TRBD2 as a possible D gene (7 bases). The germline V and J ends were trimmed by 6 bases and 8 bases, with 11 bases remaining between them. The CDR3 has 12 residues. Germline V gene sequence: CDR1 PRHDT, CDR2 FYEKMQ (reference sequence). In nucleotides, the CDR3 is TGTGCCAGCAGGCTAGGGGGGGATGAGCAGTTCTTC. This translates into CASRLGGDEQFF.

The rearrangement joins TRBV28 to TRBJ1-2; 7 bases match TRBD1. The junction had 15 bases not matched to a gene; V was cut back by 7 bases and J by 7 bases. CDR3 size: 15 residues. Germline V lookup: CDR1 MDHEN, CDR2 SYDVKM. Here the CDR3 DNA reads TGTGCCAGCACCCTTTCAGGGGGGATTAGGAGTGGCTACACCTTC. Its protein product is CASTLSGGIRSGYTF.

The chain joins TRBV5-1 to TRBJ1-6; D perhaps matches TRBD1 (6 bases). Deletions cut 6 bases from V and 0 bases from J, with 10 bases between. The germline V gene has CDR1 SGHRS and CDR2 YFSETQ. This CDR3 contains 15 residues. The CDR3 sequence is CASTADSSYNSPLHF. CDR3 DNA sequence: TGCGCCAGCACCGCGGACAGCTCCTATAATTCACCCCTCCACTTT.